The rows below give T cell receptor beta chains drawn from one sample of a study of Ad26.COV2.S vaccination and SARS-CoV-2 variants. Sequencing used immunoSEQ multiplex PCR; TCRdb keeps in-frame clones, though not all of them. The sample lists roughly 510,000 clones; roughly 89% were seen once. The input for sequencing was peripheral blood, taken in a trial of Ad26.COV2.S vaccine versus placebo. All receptors derive from a person between 18 and 65 years old who received the Ad26.COV2.S COVID-19 vaccine or a placebo. Each CDR3 is given with its conserved first and last residue. Each record gives: D gene, V gene, clone size, J gene, CDR3 protein, CDR3 DNA. A D gene is named only where the DNA matches it firmly. The size entry is marked missing in some rows and otherwise reads once, few, many or a size class.

>TRBD1|TRBV19|once|TRBJ1-6
CASARQGLDSPLHF
TGTGCCAGTGCTCGACAGGGACTCGATTCACCCCTCCACTTT
>TRBD1|TRBV7-2|NA|TRBJ1-2
CASSLATGPDYGYTF
TGTGCCAGCAGCTTAGCGACAGGGCCAGACTATGGCTACACCTTC
>NA|TRBV6-2/TRBV6-3|NA|TRBJ1-5
CASSYRRRALNQPQHF
TGTGCCAGCAGTTACAGGCGACGAGCACTCAATCAGCCCCAGCATTTT
>NA|TRBV7-9|NA|TRBJ1-4
CASSLAGRAGEKLFF
TGTGCCAGCAGCTTAGCCGGCAGGGCTGGTGAAAAACTGTTTTTT
>NA|TRBV5-1|once|TRBJ2-7
CASSPGGGTRYEQYF
TGCGCCAGCAGCCCGGGCGGGGGCACTCGATACGAGCAGTACTTC
>NA|TRBV13|NA|TRBJ2-1
CASSSGPDPVNEQFF
TGTGCCAGCAGCTCAGGACCCGACCCAGTCAATGAGCAGTTCTTC
>TRBD1|TRBV27|NA|TRBJ2-3
CASSSGQYTDTQYF
TGTGCCAGCAGTTCGGGACAGTACACAGATACGCAGTATTTT
>TRBD2|TRBV4-2|NA|TRBJ2-1
CASSPGRGWDGLAGNEQFF
TGTGCCAGCAGCCCCGGGCGGGGCTGGGATGGACTAGCGGGCAATGAGCAGTTCTTC
>NA|TRBV6-5|once|TRBJ2-7
CASSLTSGGVPYEQYF
TGTGCCAGCAGTTTAACCTCAGGGGGGGTTCCCTACGAGCAGTACTTC
>NA|TRBV12-3/TRBV12-4|NA|TRBJ2-5
CASRRDFQETQYF
TGTGCCAGCCGAAGGGACTTCCAAGAGACCCAGTACTTC
>TRBD1|TRBV19|NA|TRBJ2-2
CASRIPLGQGRDTGELFF
TGTGCCAGTAGGATCCCCCTAGGACAGGGGCGCGACACCGGGGAGCTGTTTTTT
>NA|TRBV7-9|NA|TRBJ2-7
CASSLVGQSSYEQYF
TGTGCCAGCAGCTTAGTTGGACAGTCTTCCTACGAGCAGTACTTC
>TRBD2|TRBV9|NA|TRBJ2-7
CASSVSTSGSIHEQYF
TGTGCCAGCAGCGTTTCAACTAGCGGGAGTATCCACGAGCAGTACTTC
>NA|TRBV30|NA|TRBJ2-3
CAWSRWSDTQYF
TGTGCCTGGAGTAGGTGGTCAGATACGCAGTATTTT
>NA|TRBV28|once|TRBJ1-2
CASSPFRVGGYTF
TGTGCCAGCAGTCCGTTTCGGGTGGGCGGCTACACCTTC
>TRBD1|TRBV2|few|TRBJ1-5
CASSDDRVTGPQHF
TGTGCCAGCAGCGACGACAGGGTTACGGGGCCCCAGCATTTT
>NA|TRBV3-1/TRBV3-2|NA|TRBJ1-3
CASRLGTPSSGNTIYF
TGTGCCAGCAGACTAGGGACGCCCAGCTCTGGAAACACCATATATTTT
>NA|TRBV5-8|NA|TRBJ1-1
CASSLVMWTEAFF
TGTGCCAGCAGCTTGGTTATGTGGACTGAAGCTTTCTTT
>NA|TRBV18|NA|TRBJ1-6
CASSPDRKHSPLHF
TGTGCCAGCTCCCCAGACAGGAAGCATTCACCCCTCCACTTT
>NA|TRBV28|few|TRBJ1-5
CATQGDGNQPQHF
TGTGCCACCCAGGGAGACGGGAATCAGCCCCAGCATTTT
>NA|TRBV7-2|NA|TRBJ2-7
CASSLAAGIHEQYF
TGTGCCAGCAGCTTAGCTGCCGGGATTCACGAGCAGTACTTC
>NA|TRBV6-2/TRBV6-3|NA|TRBJ1-5
CASSPSFTNQPQHF
TGTGCCAGCAGCCCCTCCTTTACCAATCAGCCCCAGCATTTT
>TRBD2|TRBV28|NA|TRBJ2-5
CASSSQLAGGPLQETQYF
TGTGCCAGCAGTTCTCAACTAGCGGGAGGGCCCTTACAAGAGACCCAGTACTTC
>TRBD2|TRBV5-4|NA|TRBJ2-1
CASRPDGSGRVEQFF
TGTGCCAGCAGGCCTGATGGTAGCGGGAGGGTTGAGCAGTTCTTC
>TRBD2|TRBV4-2|NA|TRBJ2-1
CASSQLRGEKFF
TGTGCCAGCAGCCAACTTCGGGGGGAAAAGTTCTTC
>NA|TRBV7-8|NA|TRBJ2-1
CASSLLSSGQREQFF
TGTGCCAGCAGCTTACTATCAAGTGGGCAGCGAGAGCAGTTCTTC
>NA|TRBV28|few|TRBJ1-1
CASSSHSWGRPNTEAFF
TGTGCCAGCAGTAGCCACTCGTGGGGGAGACCGAACACTGAAGCTTTCTTT
>NA|TRBV5-1|once|TRBJ1-1
CASSLGSANTEAFF
TGCGCCAGCAGCTTGGGGTCAGCGAACACTGAAGCTTTCTTT
>NA|TRBV7-6|once|TRBJ2-3
CASSITRTSTDTQYF
TGTGCCAGCAGCATTACAAGGACTAGCACAGATACGCAGTATTTT
>NA|TRBV10-3|NA|TRBJ2-7
CAISESNEKYF
TGTGCCATCAGTGAGTCAAACGAGAAGTACTTC
>NA|TRBV9|NA|TRBJ2-3
CASSVEGGTQYF
TGTGCCAGCAGCGTAGAGGGCGGGACGCAGTATTTT
>NA|TRBV11-2|NA|TRBJ2-1
CASSLGGYQEQFF
TGTGCCAGCAGCTTAGGTGGATACCAAGAGCAGTTCTTC
>NA|TRBV4-3|NA|TRBJ2-6
CASSQGAWGANVLTF
TGCGCCAGCAGCCAAGGCGCATGGGGGGCCAACGTCCTGACTTTC
>NA|TRBV27|NA|TRBJ2-3
CASSYWAASTDTQYF
TGTGCCAGCAGTTACTGGGCTGCTAGCACAGATACGCAGTATTTT
>NA|TRBV19|NA|TRBJ1-1
CASSYRQGMNTEAFF
TGTGCCAGTAGTTACCGCCAGGGAATGAACACTGAAGCTTTCTTT